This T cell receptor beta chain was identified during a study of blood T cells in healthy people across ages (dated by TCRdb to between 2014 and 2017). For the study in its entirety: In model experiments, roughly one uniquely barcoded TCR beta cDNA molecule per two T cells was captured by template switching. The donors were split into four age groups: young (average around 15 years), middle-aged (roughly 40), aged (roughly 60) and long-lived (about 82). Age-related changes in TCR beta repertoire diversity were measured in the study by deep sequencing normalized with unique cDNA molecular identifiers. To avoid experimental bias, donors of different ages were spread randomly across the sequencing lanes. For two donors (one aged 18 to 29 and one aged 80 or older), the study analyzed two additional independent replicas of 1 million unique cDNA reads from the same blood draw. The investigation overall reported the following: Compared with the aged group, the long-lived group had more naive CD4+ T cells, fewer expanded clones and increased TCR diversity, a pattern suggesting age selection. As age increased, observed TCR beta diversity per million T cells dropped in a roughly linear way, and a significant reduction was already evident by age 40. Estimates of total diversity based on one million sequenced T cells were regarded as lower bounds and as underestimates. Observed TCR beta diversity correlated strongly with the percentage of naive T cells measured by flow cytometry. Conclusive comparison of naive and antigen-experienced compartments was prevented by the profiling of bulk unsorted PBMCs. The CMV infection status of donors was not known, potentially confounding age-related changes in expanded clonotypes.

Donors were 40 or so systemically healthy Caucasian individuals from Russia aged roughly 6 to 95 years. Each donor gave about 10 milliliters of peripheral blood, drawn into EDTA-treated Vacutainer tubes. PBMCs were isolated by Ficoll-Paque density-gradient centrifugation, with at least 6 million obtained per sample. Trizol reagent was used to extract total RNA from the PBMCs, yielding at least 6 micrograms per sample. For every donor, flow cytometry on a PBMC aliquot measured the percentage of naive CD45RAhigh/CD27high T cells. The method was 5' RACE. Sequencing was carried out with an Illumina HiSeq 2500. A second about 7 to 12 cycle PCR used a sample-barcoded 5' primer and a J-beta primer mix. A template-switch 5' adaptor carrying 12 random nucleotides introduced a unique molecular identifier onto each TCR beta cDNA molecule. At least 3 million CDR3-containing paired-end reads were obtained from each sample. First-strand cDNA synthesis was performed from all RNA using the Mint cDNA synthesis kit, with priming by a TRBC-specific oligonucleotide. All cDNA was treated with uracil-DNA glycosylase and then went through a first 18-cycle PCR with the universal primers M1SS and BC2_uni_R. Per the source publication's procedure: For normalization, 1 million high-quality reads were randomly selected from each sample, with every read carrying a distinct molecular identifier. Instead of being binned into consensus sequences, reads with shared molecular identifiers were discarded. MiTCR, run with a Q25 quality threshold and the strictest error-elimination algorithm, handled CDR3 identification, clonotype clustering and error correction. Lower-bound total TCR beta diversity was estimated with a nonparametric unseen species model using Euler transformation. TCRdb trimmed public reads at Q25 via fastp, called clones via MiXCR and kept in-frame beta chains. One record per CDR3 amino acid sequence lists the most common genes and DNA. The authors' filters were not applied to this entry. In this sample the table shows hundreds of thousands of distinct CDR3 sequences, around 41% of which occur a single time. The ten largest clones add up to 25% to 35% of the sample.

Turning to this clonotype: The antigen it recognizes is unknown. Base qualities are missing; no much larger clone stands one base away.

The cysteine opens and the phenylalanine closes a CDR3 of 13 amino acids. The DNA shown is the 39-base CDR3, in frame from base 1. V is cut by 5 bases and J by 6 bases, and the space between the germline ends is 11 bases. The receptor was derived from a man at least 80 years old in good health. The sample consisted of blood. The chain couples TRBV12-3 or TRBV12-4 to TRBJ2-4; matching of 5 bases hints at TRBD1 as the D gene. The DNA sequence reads TGTGCCAGCAGTGCTACAGGCGGAAACATTCAGTACTTC. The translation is CASSATGGNIQYF.